Each of the 26 T cell receptor beta chains below was sequenced from the same sample in a study of regulatory T cells in long-lasting Graves disease. Time point meaning: persistent/refractory GD, antithyroid drugs over 5 years with positive TRAb. The TCR library was prepared using RNA isolated from PBMCs. Relying on iRepertoire HTBI primers and Arm-PCR of CDR3 regions, the team built TCR beta libraries. TCRdb redid the calling of the multiplex PCR reads with MiXCR, one entry per CDR3 protein. The table includes 700,000 or so distinct CDR3 sequences, around 30% detected once. The source material was peripheral blood mononuclear cells (PBMCs), sampled when the disease was refractory, from a patient treated with antithyroid drugs. The receptors here all came from a female donor with Graves disease.

This clonotype appeared a few times. The chain combines TRBV29-1 with TRBJ1-5, with D possibly TRBD1 on 5 matching bases. The germline V gene has CDR1 SQVTM and CDR2 ANQGSEA. Trimming left V 0 bases short and J 6 bases short, with 12 bases between. CDR3 length: 14 amino acids. CDR3 protein: CSVEDGGVGQPQHF. CDR3 bases: TGCAGCGTTGAAGACGGGGGAGTCGGTCAGCCCCAGCATTTT. The whole variable domain, remainder taken from reference TRBV29-1 and TRBJ1-5, is SAVISQKPSRDICQRGTSLTIQCQVDSQVTMMFWYRQQPGQSLTLIATANQGSEATYESGFVIDKFPISRPNLTFSTLTVSNMSPEDSSIYLCSVEDGGVGQPQHFGDGTRLSIL.

This clonotype was seen at least ten times. The V and J genes are TRBV6-5 and TRBJ1-1, with D tentatively TRBD1 (5 bases). The CDR3 totals 15 residues. Germline assignment: CDR1 MNHEY and CDR2 SVGAGI. Trimming took off 4 bases at V and 6 bases at J, with 18 bases between the two ends. The CDR3 spells CASSLLGTEKSEAFF. CDR3 DNA: TGTGCCAGCAGTTTACTCGGGACCGAGAAGTCTGAAGCTTTCTTT.

The chain links TRBV6-2 or TRBV6-3 to TRBJ1-6; D remains unclear. This CDR3 comprises 13 residues. Germline CDR1 reads MNHEY; CDR2 reads SVGEGT. V was clipped by 0 bases and J by 9 bases, with 6 bases between them. CDR3 sequence (DNA): TGTGCCAGCAGTTACTCGGAAGGTTCACCCCTCCACTTT. Encoded protein: CASSYSEGSPLHF.

Only a few counts were recorded for this clonotype. The V and J genes are TRBV10-3 and TRBJ1-1; D unclear. Germline V gene sequence: CDR1 ENHRY, CDR2 SYGVKD. The CDR3 covers 13 residues. V was clipped by 3 bases and J by 5 bases, with 10 bases between them. Here the CDR3 DNA reads TGTGCCATCAGTGAAATAGTCAGAACTGAAGCTTTCTTT. The encoded protein is CAISEIVRTEAFF.

Details on this clonotype: Since no conserved phenylalanine or tryptophan closes the CDR3, a read error is the likely cause. The J gene is TRBJ1-2, the V gene TRBV27; 7 bases match TRBD1. CDR1 is MNHEY, CDR2 SMNVEV, per germline (reference sequence). The CDR3 loop spans 15 amino acids. After removal of 6 bases from V and 2 bases from J, the junction contained 9 bases not matched to a gene. The CDR3 spells CASRRQSGQNYGYTS. In nucleotides, the CDR3 is TGTGCCAGCAGGAGACAATCGGGACAGAACTATGGCTACACCTCC.

This clonotype turned up a few times. This sequence joins TRBV27 and TRBJ1-5, with D perhaps TRBD1 (6 bases). The germline V gene encodes CDR1 MNHEY and CDR2 SMNVEV (reference sequence). Trimming pared 3 bases from V and 0 bases from J, leaving 15 bases between. The CDR3 is 17 residues long. Written as DNA, the CDR3 is TGTGCCAGCAGTTTGCAGGGGACCAAATATAGCAATCAGCCCCAGCATTTT. Amino acid sequence: CASSLQGTKYSNQPQHF.

This chain connects TRBV7-9 to TRBJ2-3, with no clear D. The DNA end is more similar to TRBJ1-1, so the J call may be wrong. Per germline, CDR1 SEHNR and CDR2 FQNEAQ (reference sequence). CDR3 size: 13 residues. In DNA, the CDR3 is TGTGCCAGCAGCTCAGTAGGAGGCCCTGAAGCTTTCTTT. Its protein product is CASSSVGGPEAFF.

This clonotype was observed many times. The V gene is TRBV12-3 or TRBV12-4, the J gene TRBJ2-7; TRBD2 matches 10 bases. The V and J ends lost 6 bases and 7 bases, in that order; junction bases with no gene match: 12. The CDR3 totals 15 residues. The CDR3 region is CASSRPTSGLWEQYF. The CDR3 DNA reads TGTGCCAGCAGCCGACCGACTAGCGGGTTATGGGAGCAGTACTTC.

The chain links TRBV15 to TRBJ2-7, with 8 bases lining up with TRBD1. V dropped 5 bases and J dropped 6; count of bases not matched to a gene: 12. The germline V gene encodes CDR1 LNHNV and CDR2 YYDKDF (reference sequence). The CDR3 contains 15 residues. Written as DNA, the CDR3 is TGTGCCACCAGCGAACCTGGACAGGGTTCGAGCGAGCAGTACTTC. Its protein product is CATSEPGQGSSEQYF.

This clonotype has a count of ten or more. The V call is TRBV12-3 or TRBV12-4, the J call TRBJ2-7, with D unclear. This CDR3 is 12 amino acids long. The V gene lost 3 bases and the J gene lost 2 bases, with 5 bases spanning the gap. CDR3 nucleotides: TGTGCCAGCAGTTTTTTCGCCTACGAGCAGTACTTC. It is translated as CASSFFAYEQYF.

The rearrangement uses TRBV20-1 and TRBJ1-2, with 9 bases aligning to TRBD1. Germline assignment: CDR1 DFQATT and CDR2 SNEGSKA (reference sequence). V trimming: 1 base; J trimming: 3 bases; junction bases outside the gene matches: 3. The length of the CDR3 is 14 residues. The CDR3 protein is CSARATGGDYGYTF. DNA for the CDR3: TGCAGTGCTAGAGCAACAGGGGGCGACTATGGCTACACCTTC.

This clonotype showed up just a few times. The chain joins TRBV5-1 to TRBJ1-2; D is ambiguous. The CDR3 runs to 15 residues. Trimming stripped 1 base from V and 0 bases from J, with 10 bases between. The germline CDR1 and CDR2 sequences are SGHRS and YFSETQ. Here the CDR3 DNA reads TGCGCCAGCAGCTTGACTGGGGTTGCTAACTATGGCTACACCTTC. It translates to CASSLTGVANYGYTF. Drawing the rest from reference TRBV5-1 and TRBJ1-2, the complete variable domain is KAGVTQTPRYLIKTRGQQVTLSCSPISGHRSVSWYQQTPGQGLQFLFEYFSETQRNKGNFPGRFSGRQFSNSRSEMNVSTLELGDSALYLCASSLTGVANYGYTFGSGTRLTVV.

This clonotype was seen a few times. The chain is built from TRBV27 and TRBJ1-2; D is unclear. Per germline, CDR1 MNHEY and CDR2 SMNVEV (reference sequence). V was shortened by 3 bases and J by 4 bases, with 15 bases between the two germline ends. The CDR3 loop spans 15 amino acids. DNA for the CDR3: TGTGCCAGCAGTTTCACTGAAGACCCGACCTATGGCTACACCTTC. Protein product: CASSFTEDPTYGYTF.

This clonotype has at least ten counts. The chain couples TRBV28 to TRBJ2-7; D perhaps matches TRBD2 (6 bases). Trimming stripped 4 bases from V and 6 bases from J, with 19 bases between. Germline V gene lookup returns CDR1 MDHEN and CDR2 SYDVKM. The CDR3 length is 15 residues. DNA for the CDR3: TGTGCCAGCAGTTCCCTCTCCCGGGAGCTAGGCGAGCAGTACTTC. This translates into CASSSLSRELGEQYF.

This clonotype was found a few times. The rearrangement links TRBV12-3 or TRBV12-4 to TRBJ2-1; 7 bases are a match to TRBD2. Losses at the gene ends were 3 bases for V and 12 bases for J; bases not matched to a gene: 8. The CDR3 totals 13 residues. CDR3 sequence: CASSLPGGTGQFF. The CDR3 coding sequence is TGTGCCAGCAGTTTGCCCGGGGGGACGGGGCAGTTCTTC.

As concerns this clonotype: Possible read error: a much larger clone is one base away. The chain carries TRBV2 and TRBJ1-1; D might be TRBD1 (6 bases). The CDR3 loop spans 14 amino acids. In germline, CDR1 is SNHLY, CDR2 FYNNEI. The CDR3 bases are TGTGCCAGGGGATCATCAAGGAGGGGGACTGAAGCTCTCTTT. Its translation: CARGSSRRGTEALF.

In nucleotides, the CDR3 is TGCTCCGCGGGGTTTGGTTTCTATGGCTACACCTTC. Its translation is CSAGFGFYGYTF. J is TRBJ1-2 and V is TRBV29-1, with D unresolved. Germline CDR1 is SQVTM and CDR2 is ANQGSEA. The length of the CDR3 is 12 residues.

This chain joins TRBV7-8 and TRBJ1-5, with D possibly matching TRBD1 (6 bases). The CDR3 extends over 16 amino acids. V was clipped by 5 bases and J by 7 bases, with 21 bases between them. Germline CDR1 is SGHVS and CDR2 is FQNEAQ. In nucleotides, the CDR3 is TGTGCCAGCAGCCCGAGATGGGGGCGAGGGGGGCAGCCCCAGCATTTT. Translation: CASSPRWGRGGQPQHF.

In DNA, the CDR3 is TGCGCCAGCAGCAAGGGAACCGGGAATAATAACTATGGCTACACCTTC. Its protein product is CASSKGTGNNNYGYTF. The V gene is TRBV5-1, the J gene TRBJ1-2, with D hard to call. Trimming cost V 4 bases and J 1 base, with 17 bases left between them. The CDR3 has 16 residues. Germline CDR1 SGHRS, CDR2 YFSETQ.

This clonotype turned up a few times. The J gene is TRBJ1-5, the V gene TRBV19, with D hard to call. CDR1 is LNHDA and CDR2 is SQIVND in the germline V gene (reference sequence). The CDR3 has 15 amino acids. V lost 6 bases and J lost 0, with 12 bases in between. The CDR3 region is CASSVNGNSNQPQHF. As DNA, the CDR3 is TGTGCCAGTAGCGTTAATGGAAATAGCAATCAGCCCCAGCATTTT.

This sequence joins TRBV5-6 and TRBJ2-7; a possible D gene is TRBD1 (6 bases). Germline CDR1 reads SGHDT; CDR2 reads YYEEEE. V was pared by 3 bases and J by 3 bases, with 22 bases between. The CDR3 has 17 residues. The CDR3 protein is CASSSLELTGQNYEQYF. CDR3 in DNA: TGTGCCAGCAGCTCTCTAGAGTTGACCGGACAGAACTACGAGCAGTACTTC.

The chain combines TRBV12-5 with TRBJ1-3; D unresolved. This CDR3 is 18 amino acids long. The germline V and J ends were trimmed by 4 bases and 0 bases, with 19 bases remaining between them. Germline CDR1 is LGHNT and CDR2 is FRNRAP. The CDR3 DNA is TGTGCTAGTGGTTCAATGCTACGGACCGTCGCCTCTGGAAACACCATATATTTT. Translated: CASGSMLRTVASGNTIYF. The complete variable domain, with remaining parts taken from reference TRBV12-5 and TRBJ1-3, reads DARVTQTPRHKVTEMGQEVTMRCQPILGHNTVFWYRQTMMQGLELLAYFRNRAPLDDSGMPKDRFSAEMPDATLATLKIQPSEPRDSAVYFCASGSMLRTVASGNTIYFGEGSWLTVV.

This clonotype was counted many times. This chain joins TRBV2 and TRBJ1-2; possibly TRBD1 for D (6 bases). Per the germline V gene, CDR1 is SNHLY and CDR2 is FYNNEI. Between the trimmed V and J ends, which lost 11 bases and 4 bases, there was a span of 11 bases. CDR3 length: 11 residues. The CDR3 nucleotides read TGTGCCGTCCGGACAGTCTATGGCTACACCTTC. Amino acids: CAVRTVYGYTF.

The table lists this clonotype with a few counts. The J gene is TRBJ1-1, the V gene TRBV4-1; D might be TRBD1 (6 bases). Germline V gene data show CDR1 as MGHRA and CDR2 as YSYEKL. Trimming took 0 bases from V and 1 from J, leaving 12 bases between them. The CDR3 is made up of 16 amino acids. CDR3 coding DNA: TGCGCCAGCAGCCAAGAAAGATCAGGGGCGAACACTGAAGCTTTCTTT. This gives the protein CASSQERSGANTEAFF.

V is TRBV30 and J is TRBJ1-1, with D possibly being TRBD1 (6 bases). The CDR3 runs 13 residues. Per the germline V gene, CDR1 is GTSNPN and CDR2 is SVGIG (reference sequence). Trimming pared 3 bases from V and 11 bases from J, leaving 19 bases between. CDR3: CAWRGSGAGAAFF. CDR3 coding DNA: TGTGCCTGGAGAGGTTCAGGGGCAGGAGCGGCTTTCTTT.

This clonotype has a handful of counts. The rearrangement joins TRBV6-2 or TRBV6-3 to TRBJ1-1; D perhaps matches TRBD1 (5 bases). V lost 6 bases and J 5 bases, leaving 19 bases between the germline ends. This CDR3 has 15 residues. Germline V lookup: CDR1 MNHEY, CDR2 SVGEGT. This CDR3 is CASSLRKAGRTEAFF. The CDR3 DNA reads TGTGCCAGCAGCCTACGCAAGGCAGGGCGTACTGAAGCTTTCTTT.